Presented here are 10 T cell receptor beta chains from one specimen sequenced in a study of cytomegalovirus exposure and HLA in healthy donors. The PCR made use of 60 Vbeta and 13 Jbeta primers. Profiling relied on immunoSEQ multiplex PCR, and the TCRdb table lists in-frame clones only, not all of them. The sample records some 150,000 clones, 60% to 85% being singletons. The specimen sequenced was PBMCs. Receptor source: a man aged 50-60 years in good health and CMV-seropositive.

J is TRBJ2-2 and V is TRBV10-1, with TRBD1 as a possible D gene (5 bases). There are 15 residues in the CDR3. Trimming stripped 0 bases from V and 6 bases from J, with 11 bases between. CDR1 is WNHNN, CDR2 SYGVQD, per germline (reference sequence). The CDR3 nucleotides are TGCGCCAGCAGTGAGTCGAAAGGCAGGGCCGGGGAGCTGTTTTTT. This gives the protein CASSESKGRAGELFF.

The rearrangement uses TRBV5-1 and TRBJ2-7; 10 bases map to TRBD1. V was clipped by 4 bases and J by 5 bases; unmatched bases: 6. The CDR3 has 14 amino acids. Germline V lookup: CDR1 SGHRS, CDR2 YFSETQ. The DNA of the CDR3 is TGCGCCAGCAGCGTGACAGGGGGCTTTAACGAGCAGTACTTC. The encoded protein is CASSVTGGFNEQYF.

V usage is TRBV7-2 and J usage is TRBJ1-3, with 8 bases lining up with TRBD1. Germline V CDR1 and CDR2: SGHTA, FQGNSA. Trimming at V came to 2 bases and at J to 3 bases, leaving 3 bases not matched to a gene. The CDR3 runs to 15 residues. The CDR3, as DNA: TGTGCCAGCAGCTTATCAGGGGGCATTGGAAACACCATATATTTT. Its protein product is CASSLSGGIGNTIYF.

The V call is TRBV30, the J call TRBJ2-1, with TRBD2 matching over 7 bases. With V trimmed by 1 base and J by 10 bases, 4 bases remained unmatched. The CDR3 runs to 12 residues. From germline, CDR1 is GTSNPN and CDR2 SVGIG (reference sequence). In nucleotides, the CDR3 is TGTGCCTGGAGTGGGAGCGGGATCGAGCAGTTCTTC. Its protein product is CAWSGSGIEQFF.

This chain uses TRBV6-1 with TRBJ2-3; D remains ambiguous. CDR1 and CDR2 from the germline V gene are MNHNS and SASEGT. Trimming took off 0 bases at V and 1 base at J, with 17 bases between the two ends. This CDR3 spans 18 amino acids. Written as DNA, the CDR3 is TGTGCCAGCAGTGAAGCAATCCCCGCAGGATATGGCACAGATACGCAGTATTTT. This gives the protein CASSEAIPAGYGTDTQYF.

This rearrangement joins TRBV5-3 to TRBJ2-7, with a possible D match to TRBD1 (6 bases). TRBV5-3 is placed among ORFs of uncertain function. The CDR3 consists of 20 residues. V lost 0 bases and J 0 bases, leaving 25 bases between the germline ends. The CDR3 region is CARSLAPDNSTGWSSYEQYF. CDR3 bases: TGTGCCAGAAGCTTGGCCCCCGACAATAGTACAGGGTGGAGCTCCTACGAGCAGTACTTC.

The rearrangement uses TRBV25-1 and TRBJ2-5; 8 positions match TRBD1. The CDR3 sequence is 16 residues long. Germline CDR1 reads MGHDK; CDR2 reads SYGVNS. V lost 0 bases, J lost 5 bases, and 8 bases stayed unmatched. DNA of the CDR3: TGTGCCAGCAGTGAATATAAAACAGGGGGTAGTGAGACCCAGTACTTC. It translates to CASSEYKTGGSETQYF.

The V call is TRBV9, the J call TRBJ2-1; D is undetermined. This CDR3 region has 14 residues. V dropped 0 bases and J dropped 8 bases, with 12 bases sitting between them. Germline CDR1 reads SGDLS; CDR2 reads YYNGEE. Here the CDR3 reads CASSVAPTEHEQFF. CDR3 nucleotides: TGTGCCAGCAGCGTAGCTCCTACGGAGCATGAGCAGTTCTTC.

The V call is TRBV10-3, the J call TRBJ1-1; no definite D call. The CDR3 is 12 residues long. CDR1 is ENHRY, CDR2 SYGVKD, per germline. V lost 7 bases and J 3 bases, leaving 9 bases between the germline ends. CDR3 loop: CAIKSGDTEAFF. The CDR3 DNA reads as TGTGCCATCAAAAGCGGGGACACTGAAGCTTTCTTT.

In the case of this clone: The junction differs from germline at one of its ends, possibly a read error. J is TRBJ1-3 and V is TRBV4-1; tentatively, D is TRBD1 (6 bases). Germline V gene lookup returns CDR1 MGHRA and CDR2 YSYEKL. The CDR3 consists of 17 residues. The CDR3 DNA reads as TGCGCCAGCAGCCAAGGCGGTCAGGGGAGCTCTGGAAACGCCATATATTTT. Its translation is CASSQGGQGSSGNAIYF.